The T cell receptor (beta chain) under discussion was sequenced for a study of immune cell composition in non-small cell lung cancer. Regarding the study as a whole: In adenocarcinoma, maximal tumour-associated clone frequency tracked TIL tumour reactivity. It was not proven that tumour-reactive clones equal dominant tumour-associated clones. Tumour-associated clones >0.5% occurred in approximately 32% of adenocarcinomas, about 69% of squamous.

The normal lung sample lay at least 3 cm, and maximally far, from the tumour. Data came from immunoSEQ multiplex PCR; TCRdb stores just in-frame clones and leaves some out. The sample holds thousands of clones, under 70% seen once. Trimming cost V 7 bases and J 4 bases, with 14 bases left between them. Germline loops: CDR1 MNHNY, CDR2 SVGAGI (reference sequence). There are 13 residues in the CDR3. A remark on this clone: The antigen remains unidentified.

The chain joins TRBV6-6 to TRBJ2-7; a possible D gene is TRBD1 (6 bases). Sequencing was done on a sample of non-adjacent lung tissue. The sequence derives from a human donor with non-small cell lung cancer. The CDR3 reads CASKRTELYEQYF. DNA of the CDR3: TGTGCCAGCAAACGGACAGAACTATACGAGCAGTACTTC.